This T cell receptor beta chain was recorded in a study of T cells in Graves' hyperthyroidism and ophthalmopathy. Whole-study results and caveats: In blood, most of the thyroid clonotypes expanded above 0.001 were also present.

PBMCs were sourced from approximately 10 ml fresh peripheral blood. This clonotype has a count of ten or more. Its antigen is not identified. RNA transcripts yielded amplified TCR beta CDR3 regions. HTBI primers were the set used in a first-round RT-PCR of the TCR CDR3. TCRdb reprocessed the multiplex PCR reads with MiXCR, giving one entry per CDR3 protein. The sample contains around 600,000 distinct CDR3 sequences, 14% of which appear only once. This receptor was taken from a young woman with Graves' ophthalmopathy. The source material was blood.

The CDR3 DNA follows: TGTGCCATCAGTGAGGGAGGGGGATCGGCTAACTATGGCTACACCTTC. Translating gives CAISEGGGSANYGYTF. This chain links TRBV10-3 with TRBJ1-2; D might be TRBD1 (6 bases). Between the trimmed V and J ends, which lost 2 bases and 0 bases, there was a span of 13 bases. The CDR3 runs 16 residues. Germline V CDR1 and CDR2: ENHRY, SYGVKD.